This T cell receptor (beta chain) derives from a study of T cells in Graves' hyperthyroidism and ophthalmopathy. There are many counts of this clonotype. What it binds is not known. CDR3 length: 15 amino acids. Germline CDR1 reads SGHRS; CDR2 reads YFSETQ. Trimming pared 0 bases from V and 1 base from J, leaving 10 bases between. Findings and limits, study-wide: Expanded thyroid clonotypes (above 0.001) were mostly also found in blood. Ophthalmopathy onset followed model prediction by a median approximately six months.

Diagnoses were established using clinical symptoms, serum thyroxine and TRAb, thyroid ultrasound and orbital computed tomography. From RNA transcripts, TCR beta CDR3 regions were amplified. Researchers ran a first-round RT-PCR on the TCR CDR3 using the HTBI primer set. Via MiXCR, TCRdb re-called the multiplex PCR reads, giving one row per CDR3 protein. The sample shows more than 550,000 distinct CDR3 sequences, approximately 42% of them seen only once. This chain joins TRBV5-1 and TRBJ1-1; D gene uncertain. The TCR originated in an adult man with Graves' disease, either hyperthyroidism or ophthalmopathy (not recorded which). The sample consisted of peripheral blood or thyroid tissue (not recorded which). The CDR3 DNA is TGCGCCAGCAGCTTGGCCAGACATACGAACACTGAAGCTTTCTTT. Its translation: CASSLARHTNTEAFF.